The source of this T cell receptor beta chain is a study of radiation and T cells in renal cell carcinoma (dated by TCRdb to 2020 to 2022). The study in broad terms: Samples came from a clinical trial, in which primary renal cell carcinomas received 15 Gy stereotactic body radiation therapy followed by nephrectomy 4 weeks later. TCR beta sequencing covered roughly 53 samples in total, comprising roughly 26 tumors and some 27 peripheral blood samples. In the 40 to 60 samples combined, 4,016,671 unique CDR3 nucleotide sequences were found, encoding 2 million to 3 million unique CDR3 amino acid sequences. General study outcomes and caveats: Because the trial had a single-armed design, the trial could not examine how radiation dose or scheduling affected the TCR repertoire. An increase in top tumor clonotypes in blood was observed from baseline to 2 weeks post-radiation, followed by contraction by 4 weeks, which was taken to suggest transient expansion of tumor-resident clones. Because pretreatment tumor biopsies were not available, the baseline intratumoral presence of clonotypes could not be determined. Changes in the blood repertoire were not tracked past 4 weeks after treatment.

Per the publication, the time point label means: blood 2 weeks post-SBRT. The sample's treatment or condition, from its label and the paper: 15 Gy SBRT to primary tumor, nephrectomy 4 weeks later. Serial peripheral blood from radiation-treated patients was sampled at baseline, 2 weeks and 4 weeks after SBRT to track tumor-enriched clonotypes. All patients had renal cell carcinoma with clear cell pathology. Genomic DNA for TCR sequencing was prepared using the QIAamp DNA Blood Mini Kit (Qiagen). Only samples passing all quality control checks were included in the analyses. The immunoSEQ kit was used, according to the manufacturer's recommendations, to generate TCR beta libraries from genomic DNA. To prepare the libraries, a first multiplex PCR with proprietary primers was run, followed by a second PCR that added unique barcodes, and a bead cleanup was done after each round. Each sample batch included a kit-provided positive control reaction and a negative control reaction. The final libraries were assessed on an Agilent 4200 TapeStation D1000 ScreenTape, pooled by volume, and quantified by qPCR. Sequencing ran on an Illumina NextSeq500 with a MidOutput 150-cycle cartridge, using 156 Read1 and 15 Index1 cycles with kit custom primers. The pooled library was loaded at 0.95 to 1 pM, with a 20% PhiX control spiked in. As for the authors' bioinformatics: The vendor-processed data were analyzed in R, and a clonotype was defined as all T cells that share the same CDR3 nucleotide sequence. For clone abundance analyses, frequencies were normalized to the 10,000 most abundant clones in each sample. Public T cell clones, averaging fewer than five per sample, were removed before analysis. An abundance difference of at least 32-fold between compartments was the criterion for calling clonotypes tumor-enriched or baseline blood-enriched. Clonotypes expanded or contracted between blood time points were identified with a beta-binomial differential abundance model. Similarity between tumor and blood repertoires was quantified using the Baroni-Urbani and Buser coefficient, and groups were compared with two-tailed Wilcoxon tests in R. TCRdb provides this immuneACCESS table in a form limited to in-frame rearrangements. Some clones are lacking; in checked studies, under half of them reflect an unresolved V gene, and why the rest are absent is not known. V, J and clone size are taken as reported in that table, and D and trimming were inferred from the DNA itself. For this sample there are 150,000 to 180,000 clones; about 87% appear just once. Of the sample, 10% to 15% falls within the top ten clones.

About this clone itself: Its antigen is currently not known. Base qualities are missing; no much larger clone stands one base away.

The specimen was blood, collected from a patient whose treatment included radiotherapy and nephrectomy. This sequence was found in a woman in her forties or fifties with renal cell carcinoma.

The base sequence is TGTGCCAGTACCCTCCCCGGAGCTTTGGAAGGCTACACCTTC. Its translation reads: CASTLPGALEGYTF. This chain joins TRBV19 to TRBJ1-2, with the D segment identity uncertain. For CDR1 and CDR2, the germline V gene (reference sequence) lists LNHDA and SQIVND. From its cysteine to its phenylalanine, the CDR3 spans 14 amino acids. Only the CDR3 portion is preserved as DNA: 42 bases, with reading frame beginning at the first base. V and J lose 7 bases and 8 bases, and a span of 20 bases separates them.